Below are 14 T cell receptor beta chains sequenced from a single sample in a study of shared clonotypes between healthy human individuals. Clones were sequenced by immunoSEQ multiplex PCR, and TCRdb holds only the in-frame ones, with some missing. The data contain over a million clones, about four fifths of them singletons. The sequenced material came from memory CD4+ T cells from PBMCs. Regarding subset: CD45RA-negative fraction. These receptors were taken from a man between 18 and 35 years old in good health. Some clones in this sample may be carry-over from other donors' samples.

The V and J genes are TRBV18 and TRBJ1-1, with D tentatively TRBD1 (5 bases). V lost 6 bases and J lost 1, with 15 bases in between. Germline loops: CDR1 KGHSH, CDR2 LQKENI. The CDR3 has 15 amino acids. The CDR3 DNA reads TGTGCCAGCTCCCCCGGGACCCGCTCGAACACTGAAGCTTTCTTT. Its translation is CASSPGTRSNTEAFF.

The chain couples TRBV5-1 to TRBJ2-1; 7 nucleotides line up with TRBD2. Germline V lookup: CDR1 SGHRS, CDR2 YFSETQ. The CDR3 has 16 residues. V shed 5 bases and J 1 base; nucleotides not matched to a gene: 9. CDR3 nucleotides: TGCGCCAGCAGTCAAGGACTAGTTGGTTCCTACAATGAGCAGTTCTTC. It yields the protein CASSQGLVGSYNEQFF.

The chain uses TRBV19 and TRBJ1-1; 7 bases agree with TRBD1. The CDR3 totals 16 residues. V shed 2 bases, J shed 1 base, and the junction held 7 bases outside the gene matches. CDR1 and CDR2 from the germline V gene are LNHDA and SQIVND (reference sequence). The CDR3 sequence is CASSIIEGAANTEAFF. CDR3 nucleotides: TGTGCCAGTAGTATAATCGAGGGGGCCGCGAACACTGAAGCTTTCTTT.

The genes are TRBV25-1 and TRBJ1-4, with a tentative D call TRBD1 (5 bases). Between the trimmed V and J ends, which lost 4 bases and 7 bases, there was a span of 13 bases. CDR3 size: 14 residues. In germline, CDR1 is MGHDK, CDR2 SYGVNS. The CDR3: CASSVIGRGEKLFF. CDR3 DNA sequence: TGTGCCAGCAGTGTAATAGGGAGGGGTGAAAAACTGTTTTTT.

Remarks on this clone: This may be a read error: a much more frequent sequence differs by one nucleotide. The chain is built from TRBV7-6 and TRBJ2-5; D gene ambiguous. The germline V gene has CDR1 SGHVS and CDR2 FNYEAQ. The CDR3 consists of 12 residues. Trimming cost V 0 bases and J 4 bases, with 3 bases left between them. The CDR3 here is CASSLALETQYF. The DNA of the CDR3 is TGTGCCAGCAGCTTAGCGCTAGAGACCCAGTACTTC.

The rearrangement uses TRBV5-1 and TRBJ2-2; unclear D gene. Deletions cut 1 base from V and 6 bases from J, with 4 bases between. This CDR3 region has 12 residues. Germline-derived CDR1 and CDR2 are SGHRS and YFSETQ. For the CDR3, the DNA is TGCGCCAGCAGCTTGCGTCCCGGGGAGCTGTTTTTT. Translation: CASSLRPGELFF.

The chain joins TRBV6-5 to TRBJ1-1; D not resolved. Germline V gives CDR1 MNHEY, CDR2 SVGAGI. Trimming cost V 6 bases and J 2 bases, with 16 bases left between them. The CDR3 is 15 amino acids. Written as DNA, the CDR3 is TGTGCCAGCAGACCCGGGTGGAGGGCTAACACTGAAGCTTTCTTT. Amino acid sequence: CASRPGWRANTEAFF.

To note about this clone: Other DNA sequences in the same sample also yield this CDR3. The rearrangement links TRBV4-2 to TRBJ2-3, with D hard to call. This CDR3 is 13 amino acids long. The germline V and J ends were trimmed by 4 bases and 0 bases, with 5 bases remaining between them. The V gene's germline CDR1 is LGHNA and CDR2 YNFKEQ. This chain's CDR3 is CASSPPSTDTQYF. In DNA, the CDR3 is TGTGCCAGCAGCCCACCCAGCACAGATACGCAGTATTTT.

The chain recombines TRBV27 with TRBJ2-7; 9 nucleotides agree with TRBD1. Germline trimming cut 4 bases from V and 5 bases from J; bases unmatched to any gene: 6. From germline, CDR1 is MNHEY and CDR2 SMNVEV (reference sequence). The CDR3 extends over 14 amino acids. CDR3 nucleotide sequence: TGTGCCAGCAGTTGGGGGACAGGGAAGCACGAGCAGTACTTC. Translating it yields CASSWGTGKHEQYF.

This clone showed up many times. J is TRBJ1-1 and V is TRBV6-6; D is ambiguous. CDR1 is MNHNY and CDR2 is SVGAGI in the germline V gene (reference sequence). The CDR3 covers 15 residues. V was trimmed by 7 bases and J by 4 bases, leaving 19 bases between them. The CDR3 region has the DNA TGTGCCAGCACCGCCCCCGGAGGAAGTGGCACTGAAGCTTTCTTT. Translating gives CASTAPGGSGTEAFF.

As for this clone: A much larger clone lies one base from this, so it may be a read error. Other DNA sequences in the sample encode the same CDR3. The J gene is TRBJ1-5, the V gene TRBV5-8; perhaps TRBD1 as D (6 bases). This CDR3 has 14 amino acids. Germline V gives CDR1 SGHTS, CDR2 YDEGEE. Here the CDR3 DNA reads TGTGCCAGCGGGACGGGGGGCCTCAATCAGCCCCGGCATTTT. Its protein is CASGTGGLNQPRHF.

CDR3 residues: CASSSEQGKGTQYF. The CDR3, as DNA: TGTGCCAGCAGCTCGGAGCAGGGCAAGGGGACGCAGTATTTT. The rearrangement links TRBV5-6 to TRBJ2-3; maybe TRBD1 (5 bases). Trimming removed 3 bases from V and 9 bases from J, with 17 bases in between. Germline V lookup: CDR1 SGHDT, CDR2 YYEEEE. The CDR3 runs 14 residues.

V and J are TRBV4-2 and TRBJ1-2; 9 nucleotides line up with TRBD1. The CDR3 is 15 residues long. With V trimmed by 3 bases and J by 7 bases, 9 bases remained unmatched. The germline gives CDR1 LGHNA, CDR2 YNFKEQ. In nucleotides, the CDR3 is TGTGCCAGCAGCCAGCTCCCACAGGGGGCTGGTGGCTACACCTTC. Translation gives CASSQLPQGAGGYTF.

The genes are TRBV2 and TRBJ1-2; weak D call: TRBD1 (6 bases). There are 16 residues in the CDR3. V was cut by 3 bases and J by 2 bases, with 16 bases left in between. Per the germline V gene, CDR1 is SNHLY and CDR2 is FYNNEI. The CDR3 sequence is CASSDSYRGRNYGYTF. The CDR3 nucleotides are TGTGCCAGCAGTGACTCATATCGGGGGCGCAACTATGGCTACACCTTC.